A single sample is the source of the 30 T cell receptor beta chains below, sequenced in a study of T cell changes during pregnancy in multiple sclerosis. Generated by immunoSEQ multiplex PCR, the TCRdb table keeps only in-frame clones and is missing some. Counted here are approximately 97,000 clones, 91% occurring once; the ten biggest clones make up more than 1.5%. The starting material was peripheral blood, obtained after pregnancy. The receptors derive from a female donor in good health, enrolled as a control in a pregnancy study.

The chain links TRBV5-6 to TRBJ1-2; maybe TRBD1 (5 bases). This CDR3 contains 14 residues. Trimming cost V 8 bases and J 0 bases, with 14 bases left between them. Germline loops: CDR1 SGHDT, CDR2 YYEEEE. The chain's CDR3 is CASGGSTSNYGYTF. In nucleotides, the CDR3 is TGTGCCAGTGGGGGGTCCACCTCTAACTATGGCTACACCTTC. Full variable domain (remainder filled in from reference TRBV5-6 and TRBJ1-2): DAGVTQSPTHLIKTRGQQVTLRCSPKSGHDTVSWYQQALGQGPQFIFQYYEEEERQRGNFPDRFSGHQFPNYSSELNVNALLLGDSALYLCASGGSTSNYGYTFGSGTRLTVV.

The chain employs TRBV4-2 and TRBJ1-5; D perhaps matches TRBD1 (5 bases). Germline assignment: CDR1 LGHNA and CDR2 YNFKEQ. The CDR3 is 14 residues long. The ends were cut back, 4 bases at V and 7 bases at J, with 14 bases in the middle. CDR3 DNA: TGTGCCAGCAGCCCACCCGACAGAACCCAGCCCCAGCATTTT. Translation gives CASSPPDRTQPQHF.

J is TRBJ2-3 and V is TRBV4-3; TRBD2 matches at 12 bases. The V segment lost 5 bases and the J segment 7 bases; nucleotides outside the gene matches: 7. The CDR3 is made up of 15 amino acids. Per the germline V gene, CDR1 is LGHNA and CDR2 is YSLEER. The CDR3 loop reads CASSYGLAGTYTQYF. The CDR3 nucleotides are TGCGCCAGCAGCTATGGACTAGCGGGGACTTATACGCAGTATTTT.

The chain links TRBV7-9 to TRBJ2-2, with no clear D. The CDR3 has 14 residues. V shed 5 bases and J shed 4 bases, with 11 bases lying between them. Germline V gives CDR1 SEHNR, CDR2 FQNEAQ (reference sequence). In DNA form, the CDR3 reads TGTGCCAGCAGCGTCTCTTCAGTCACCGGGGAGCTGTTTTTT. Encoded protein: CASSVSSVTGELFF.

V usage is TRBV5-1 and J usage is TRBJ2-2; D gene unclear. V lost 0 bases, J lost 4 bases, and 19 bases lay in between. This CDR3 region has 18 residues. The germline CDR1 and CDR2 sequences are SGHRS and YFSETQ. The CDR3 nucleotides read TGCGCCAGCAGCTTGGGGATACAGCTCCTTTCCCCCACCGGGGAGCTGTTTTTT. Translating it yields CASSLGIQLLSPTGELFF.

This chain links TRBV19 with TRBJ1-5; 7 nucleotides align to TRBD1. This CDR3 comprises 14 residues. Germline V gene data show CDR1 as LNHDA and CDR2 as SQIVND (reference sequence). The V and J ends lost 9 bases and 5 bases, in that order; junction bases with no gene match: 10. The CDR3 sequence: CASTHRDRYQPQHF. In DNA form, the CDR3 reads TGTGCCAGCACACACCGGGACAGATATCAGCCCCAGCATTTT.

This rearrangement joins TRBV27 to TRBJ1-5, with 11 bases that match TRBD1. The CDR3 spans 17 residues. V dropped 3 bases and J dropped 7; count of bases not matched to a gene: 11. Germline loops: CDR1 MNHEY, CDR2 SMNVEV (reference sequence). The DNA for the CDR3 is TGTGCCAGCAGTTTGTCTGCCGGGACAGGGGGTGGCCAGCCCCAGCATTTT. It specifies CASSLSAGTGGGQPQHF.

J is TRBJ2-1 and V is TRBV7-9, with TRBD2 identical over 11 bases. Germline lookup yields CDR1 SEHNR and CDR2 FQNEAQ (reference sequence). CDR3 size: 16 residues. Trimming removed 3 bases from V and 12 bases from J; junction bases left unmatched: 13. The CDR3 DNA reads as TGTGCCAGCAGCTTTCGCCGAGGTAGCGGGGGGGCCGGGCAGTTCTTC. Protein product: CASSFRRGSGGAGQFF. Drawing the rest from reference TRBV7-9 and TRBJ2-1, the complete variable domain is DTGVSQNPRHKITKRGQNVTFRCDPISEHNRLYWYRQTLGQGPEFLTYFQNEAQLEKSRLLSDRFSAERPKGSFSTLEIQRTEQGDSAMYLCASSFRRGSGGAGQFFGPGTRLTVL.

This clone was detected once. The chain is built from TRBV9 and TRBJ1-3; 8 bases line up with TRBD1. The CDR3 is 14 residues long. J was trimmed by 6 bases and V by 4 bases; bases with no gene match: 6. Germline-derived CDR1 and CDR2 are SGDLS and YYNGEE. The CDR3 DNA follows: TGTGCCAGCAGCCTAGGGACAGGCCAAAACACCATATATTTT. The encoded protein is CASSLGTGQNTIYF.

This rearrangement joins TRBV30 to TRBJ1-5, with 7 bases lining up with TRBD1. Trimming took 3 bases from V and 4 from J; bases not matched to a gene: 0. CDR1 is GTSNPN and CDR2 is SVGIG in the germline V gene (reference sequence). The CDR3 covers 12 residues. The CDR3 DNA reads as TGTGCCTGGAGACAGGGGAATCAGCCCCAGCATTTT. Residues: CAWRQGNQPQHF.

The chain links TRBV11-2 to TRBJ1-6; 7 bases are a match to TRBD1. This CDR3 is built from 15 residues. The V segment lost 4 bases and the J segment 6 bases; nucleotides outside the gene matches: 6. The germline V gene encodes CDR1 SGHAT and CDR2 FQNNGV. The CDR3 region is CASSSRGDSNSPLHF. The DNA for the CDR3 is TGTGCCAGCAGCTCCCGAGGGGACAGTAATTCACCCCTCCACTTT.

CDR3 residues: CASSFSNYGYTF. The CDR3, as DNA: TGTGCCAGCAGCTTCAGTAACTATGGCTACACCTTC. The J gene is TRBJ1-2, the V gene TRBV5-8; D uncertain. V was clipped by 2 bases and J by 1 base, with 3 bases between them. The CDR3 is 12 amino acids. The V gene's germline CDR1 is SGHTS and CDR2 YDEGEE.

The CDR3, as DNA: TGTGCCAGCAGTTACTCTCAACAGGGCAGGACTGAAGCTTTCTTT. This encodes CASSYSQQGRTEAFF. The genes are TRBV6-5 and TRBJ1-1, with D perhaps TRBD1 (6 bases). The CDR3 extends over 15 amino acids. V shed 0 bases and J shed 5 bases, with 13 bases lying between them. Germline CDR1 and CDR2: MNHEY and SVGAGI.

The gene calls are TRBV5-1 and TRBJ2-5; 9 bases align to TRBD2. The CDR3 is 15 residues long. Per the germline V gene, CDR1 is SGHRS and CDR2 is YFSETQ. Trimming took 1 base from V and 5 from J; bases not matched to a gene: 6. The DNA of the CDR3 is TGCGCCAGCAGCTTGCGCGGGGGGGCCGGGGAGACCCAGTACTTC. Translating gives CASSLRGGAGETQYF.

The chain recombines TRBV7-3 with TRBJ2-6; 9 bases are a match to TRBD1. V gave up 5 bases and J gave up 0 bases; unmatched junction bases: 17. This CDR3 spans 21 amino acids. Germline loops: CDR1 SGHTA, CDR2 FQGTGA. CDR3 amino acids: CASSAREPYRGRGSGANVLTF. CDR3 sequence (DNA): TGTGCCAGCAGCGCAAGGGAACCTTACAGGGGGCGCGGCTCTGGGGCCAACGTCCTGACTTTC.

The chain joins TRBV7-9 to TRBJ1-1; possible D gene TRBD1, 5 bases. Trimming shortened V by 4 bases and J by 3 bases, and 6 bases separated the two germline ends. There are 12 residues in the CDR3. Germline V lookup: CDR1 SEHNR, CDR2 FQNEAQ (reference sequence). CDR3 amino acids: CASSSRDTEAFF. In nucleotides, the CDR3 is TGTGCCAGCAGCTCCAGGGACACTGAAGCTTTCTTT.

The V call is TRBV19, the J call TRBJ1-2, with D possibly TRBD1 on 6 matching bases. CDR1 is LNHDA, CDR2 SQIVND, per germline (reference sequence). The CDR3 is 14 amino acids. Trimming removed 0 bases at V and 7 bases at J, with 12 bases between. CDR3 loop: CASSIEGTRLGYTF. CDR3 DNA sequence: TGTGCCAGTAGTATAGAAGGGACAAGACTTGGCTACACCTTC.

The chain has TRBV7-9 and TRBJ2-3; TRBD2 aligns across 12 bases. This CDR3 is built from 15 residues. J was trimmed by 2 bases and V by 5 bases; bases with no gene match: 2. Germline CDR1 is SEHNR and CDR2 is FQNEAQ (reference sequence). The chain's CDR3 is CASSRTSGVTDTQYF. The CDR3 DNA follows: TGTGCCAGCAGCCGGACTAGCGGGGTCACAGATACGCAGTATTTT. Full variable domain (missing parts from reference TRBV7-9 and TRBJ2-3): DTGVSQNPRHKITKRGQNVTFRCDPISEHNRLYWYRQTLGQGPEFLTYFQNEAQLEKSRLLSDRFSAERPKGSFSTLEIQRTEQGDSAMYLCASSRTSGVTDTQYFGPGTRLTVL.

The rearrangement uses TRBV18 and TRBJ2-7; 10 bases are shared with TRBD1. Germline V gene lookup returns CDR1 KGHSH and CDR2 LQKENI. V shed 5 bases and J 5 bases; nucleotides not matched to a gene: 6. This CDR3 contains 14 residues. CDR3 residues: CASSAWTGGDEQYF. CDR3 DNA sequence: TGTGCCAGCTCAGCCTGGACAGGGGGTGACGAGCAGTACTTC.

In its sample, this clone was seen once. The genes are TRBV28 and TRBJ2-7; 11 bases are shared with TRBD2. The CDR3 contains 19 residues. The V segment lost 3 bases and the J segment 7 bases; nucleotides outside the gene matches: 20. Looked up from germline, CDR1 is MDHEN and CDR2 is SYDVKM. CDR3 sequence: CASSLLRRTSGWKGGEQYF. The DNA for the CDR3 is TGTGCCAGCAGTTTGTTGCGAAGGACTAGCGGGTGGAAGGGGGGGGAGCAGTACTTC. Full variable domain (rest looked up from reference TRBV28 and TRBJ2-7): DVKVTQSSRYLVKRTGEKVFLECVQDMDHENMFWYRQDPGLGLRLIYFSYDVKMKEKGDIPEGYSVSREKKERFSLILESASTNQTSMYLCASSLLRRTSGWKGGEQYFGPGTRLTVT.

This clone was seen a handful of times. The chain couples TRBV29-1 to TRBJ1-1, with 7 bases matching TRBD1. This CDR3 has 11 amino acids. Germline V gives CDR1 SQVTM, CDR2 ANQGSEA. The CDR3 DNA reads TGCACCTGTACAGGGGACACTGAAGCTTTCTTT. This sequence encodes CTCTGDTEAFF.

The chain carries TRBV2 and TRBJ1-5; the D gene is possibly TRBD1 (6 bases). The germline V gene encodes CDR1 SNHLY and CDR2 FYNNEI. CDR3 size: 14 residues. Trimming left V 3 bases short and J 1 base short, with 7 bases between. This chain's CDR3 is CASSEQGSNQPQHF. In DNA, the CDR3 is TGTGCCAGCAGTGAGCAGGGGAGCAATCAGCCCCAGCATTTT.

The chain carries TRBV30 and TRBJ1-2; a weak D match, TRBD1 (5 bases). The CDR3 length is 12 residues. Germline CDR1 reads GTSNPN; CDR2 reads SVGIG (reference sequence). Between the trimmed V and J ends, which lost 1 base and 4 bases, there was a span of 7 bases. CDR3 in DNA: TGTGCCTGGAGTGGGGGCGCCTATGGCTACACCTTC. This gives the protein CAWSGGAYGYTF.

The chain joins TRBV4-3 to TRBJ2-6; TRBD2 is a possible D gene (6 bases). The CDR3 length is 19 residues. V lost 0 bases to trimming and J lost 0 bases, with 15 bases between them. Germline V gene data show CDR1 as LGHNA and CDR2 as YSLEER. In nucleotides, the CDR3 is TGCGCCAGCAGCCAAGAGTTGGGACTGATGATCTCTGGGGCCAACGTCCTGACTTTC. Translation gives CASSQELGLMISGANVLTF.

The chain uses TRBV6-5 and TRBJ1-5; a possible D gene is TRBD1 (6 bases). Germline V gene data show CDR1 as MNHEY and CDR2 as SVGAGI. The CDR3 runs 15 residues. The ends were cut back, 0 bases at V and 3 bases at J, with 9 bases in the middle. CDR3: CASSYSTGPNQPQHF. The CDR3 DNA sequence: TGTGCCAGCAGTTACTCGACAGGTCCCAATCAGCCCCAGCATTTT.

The chain links TRBV2 to TRBJ2-4, with 10 bases lining up with TRBD1. CDR1 SNHLY and CDR2 FYNNEI come from the germline V gene. This CDR3 has 13 amino acids. V was pared by 4 bases and J by 8 bases, with 2 bases of the junction left unmatched. The CDR3 DNA reads as TGTGCCAGCAGTGCCGGGACAGGGGACATTCAGTACTTC. Its translation is CASSAGTGDIQYF.

The CDR3 nucleotides are TGTGCCAGCAGCCAGACAGGGCTGCATGAAAAACTGTTTTTT. It translates to CASSQTGLHEKLFF. V usage is TRBV6-5 and J usage is TRBJ1-4, with 7 bases aligning to TRBD1. Germline CDR1 MNHEY, CDR2 SVGAGI. CDR3 length: 14 residues. Losses at the gene ends were 6 bases for V and 6 bases for J; bases not matched to a gene: 7.

The chain recombines TRBV19 with TRBJ2-7; D is uncertain. The V and J ends lost 5 bases and 4 bases respectively, with 15 bases between them. Germline CDR1 LNHDA, CDR2 SQIVND (reference sequence). The CDR3 totals 14 residues. The CDR3 reads CASSLRSSLYEQYF. DNA for the CDR3: TGTGCCAGTAGTCTGAGGTCGAGCTTGTACGAGCAGTACTTC.

The chain links TRBV7-6 to TRBJ1-5; perhaps TRBD1 as D (5 bases). The CDR3 loop spans 14 amino acids. Germline values: CDR1 SGHVS, CDR2 FNYEAQ. With 4 bases removed from V and 5 bases from J, the gap between germline ends came to 12 bases. The CDR3 coding sequence is TGTGCCAGCAGCTCCGGGCAGGGTGATCAGCCCCAGCATTTT. Amino acids: CASSSGQGDQPQHF.

The V gene is TRBV28, the J gene TRBJ1-2; TRBD1 matches at 8 bases. The germline gives CDR1 MDHEN, CDR2 SYDVKM. The CDR3 runs 14 residues. With 7 bases clipped from V and 7 bases from J, the junction kept 11 bases outside the gene matches. The DNA of the CDR3 is TGTGCCAGCACCCCCCAGGGGGCGAGGATTGGCTACACCTTC. Its translation is CASTPQGARIGYTF.